The 2 T cell receptor beta chains below were found in one sample sequenced in a study of beta chain features in type 1 diabetes. Every isolated RNA sample was fully reverse transcribed, so sequencing captured expressed TCRB transcripts. Here immunoSEQ multiplex PCR was the method, and the copy in TCRdb shows in-frame clones only, minus some. The sample has about 320,000 clones; less than 15% are singletons. Sequencing was performed on central memory CD4+ T cells from blood. The receptors come from a man aged 30-40 years in good health.

There are a few counts of this clone. This rearrangement joins TRBV5-4 to TRBJ1-6; no clear D gene. V lost 0 bases and J 0 bases, leaving 7 bases between the germline ends. The CDR3 covers 16 residues. Germline values: CDR1 SGHNT, CDR2 YYREEE (reference sequence). Written as DNA, the CDR3 is TGTGCCAGCAGCTTGGGGAGGAACTCCTATAATTCACCCCTCCACTTT. Amino acids: CASSLGRNSYNSPLHF.

The chain couples TRBV7-3 to TRBJ2-1, with D perhaps TRBD1 (5 bases). The CDR3 sequence is 16 residues long. Germline assignment: CDR1 SGHTA and CDR2 FQGTGA. V was trimmed by 2 bases and J by 0 bases, leaving 11 bases between them. In nucleotides, the CDR3 is TGTGCCAGCAGCTTAGATGGGGCGGTCTCCTACAATGAGCAGTTCTTC. Its translation: CASSLDGAVSYNEQFF.